This TCR beta chain was profiled in a study of blood T cells in healthy people across ages. For this clonotype: One base away lies a much larger clone, so this may be a sequencing read error.

This CDR3 region has 13 residues. V was trimmed by 8 bases and J by 5 bases, leaving 16 bases between them. From germline, CDR1 is MDHEN and CDR2 SYDVKM. A second PCR, run for roughly 7 to 11 cycles, used a sample-barcoded 5' primer plus a J-beta primer mix. TCRdb analysed the 5' RACE reads with MiXCR anew, one entry per CDR3 protein. The sample lists 600,000 or so distinct CDR3 sequences, around 31% occurring once. The chain links TRBV28 to TRBJ2-7; weak D call: TRBD2 (5 bases). This receptor was identified in a woman aged 80 or over in good health. Material: blood. The CDR3 is CASREAGWDEQYF. CDR3 DNA: TGTGCCAGCCGGGAAGCCGGATGGGACGAGCAGTACTTC.